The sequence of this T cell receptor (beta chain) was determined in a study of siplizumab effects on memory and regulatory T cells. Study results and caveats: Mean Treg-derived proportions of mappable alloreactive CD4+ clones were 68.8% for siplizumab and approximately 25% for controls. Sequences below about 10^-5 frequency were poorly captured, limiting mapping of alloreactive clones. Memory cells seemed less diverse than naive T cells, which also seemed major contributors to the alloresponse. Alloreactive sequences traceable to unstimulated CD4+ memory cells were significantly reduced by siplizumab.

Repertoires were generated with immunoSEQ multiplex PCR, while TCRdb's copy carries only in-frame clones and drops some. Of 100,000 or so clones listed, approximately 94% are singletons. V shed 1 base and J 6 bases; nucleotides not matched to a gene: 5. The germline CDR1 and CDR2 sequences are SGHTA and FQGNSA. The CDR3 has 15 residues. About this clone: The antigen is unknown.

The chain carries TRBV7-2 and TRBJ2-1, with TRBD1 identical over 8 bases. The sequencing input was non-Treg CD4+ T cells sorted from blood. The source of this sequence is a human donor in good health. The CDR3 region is CASSLGQGAFNEQFF. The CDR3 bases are TGTGCCAGCAGCTTAGGGCAGGGGGCTTTCAATGAGCAGTTCTTC.